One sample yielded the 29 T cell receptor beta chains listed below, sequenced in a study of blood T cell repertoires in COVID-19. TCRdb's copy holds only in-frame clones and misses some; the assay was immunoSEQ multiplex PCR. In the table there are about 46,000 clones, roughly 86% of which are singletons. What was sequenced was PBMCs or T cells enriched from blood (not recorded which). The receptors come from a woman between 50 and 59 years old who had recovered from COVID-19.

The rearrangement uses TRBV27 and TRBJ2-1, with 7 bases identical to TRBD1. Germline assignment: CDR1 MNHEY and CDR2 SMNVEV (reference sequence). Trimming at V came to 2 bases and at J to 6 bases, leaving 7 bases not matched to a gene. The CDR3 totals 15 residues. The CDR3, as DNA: TGTGCCAGCAGTTTAGGCCCGACAGGGATCAATGAGCAGTTCTTC. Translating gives CASSLGPTGINEQFF.

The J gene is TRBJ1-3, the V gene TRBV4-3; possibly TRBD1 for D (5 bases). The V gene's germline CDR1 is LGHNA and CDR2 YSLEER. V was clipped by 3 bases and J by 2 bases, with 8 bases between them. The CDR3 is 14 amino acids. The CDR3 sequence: CASSQQGAGNTIYF. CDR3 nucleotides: TGCGCCAGCAGCCAGCAAGGGGCTGGAAACACCATATATTTT.

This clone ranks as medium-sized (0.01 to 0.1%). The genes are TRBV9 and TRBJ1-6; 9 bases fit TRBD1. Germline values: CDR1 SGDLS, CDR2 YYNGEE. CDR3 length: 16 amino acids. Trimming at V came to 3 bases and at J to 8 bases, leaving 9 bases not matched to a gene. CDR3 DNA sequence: TGTGCCAGCAGCGAGGGACAGGGATATCAGGATTCACCCCTCCACTTT. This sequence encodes CASSEGQGYQDSPLHF.

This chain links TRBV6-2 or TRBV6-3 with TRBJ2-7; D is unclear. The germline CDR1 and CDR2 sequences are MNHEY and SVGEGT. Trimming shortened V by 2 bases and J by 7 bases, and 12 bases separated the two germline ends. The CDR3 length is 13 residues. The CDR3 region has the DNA TGTGCCAGCAGTTACCCCCCCACGAGGGAGCAGTACTTC. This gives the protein CASSYPPTREQYF.

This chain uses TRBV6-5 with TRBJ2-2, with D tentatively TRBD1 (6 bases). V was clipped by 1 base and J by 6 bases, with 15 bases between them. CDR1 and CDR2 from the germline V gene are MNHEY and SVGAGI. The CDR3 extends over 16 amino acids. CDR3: CASSYYWGPNPGELFF. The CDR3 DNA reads TGTGCCAGCAGTTACTACTGGGGGCCGAATCCCGGGGAGCTGTTTTTT.

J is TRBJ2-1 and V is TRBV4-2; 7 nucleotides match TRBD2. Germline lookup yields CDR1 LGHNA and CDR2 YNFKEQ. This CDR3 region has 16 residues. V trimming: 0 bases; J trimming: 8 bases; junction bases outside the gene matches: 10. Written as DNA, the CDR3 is TGTGCCAGCAGCCAAGATTTAAGCGGGGCCCTCCATGAGCAGTTCTTC. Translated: CASSQDLSGALHEQFF.

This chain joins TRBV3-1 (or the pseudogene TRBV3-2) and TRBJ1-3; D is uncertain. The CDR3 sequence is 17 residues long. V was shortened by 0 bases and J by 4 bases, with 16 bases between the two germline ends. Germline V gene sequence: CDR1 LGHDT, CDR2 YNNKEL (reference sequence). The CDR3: CASSQESRRASGNTIYF. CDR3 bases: TGTGCCAGCAGCCAAGAATCCCGGAGGGCGTCCGGAAACACCATATATTTT.

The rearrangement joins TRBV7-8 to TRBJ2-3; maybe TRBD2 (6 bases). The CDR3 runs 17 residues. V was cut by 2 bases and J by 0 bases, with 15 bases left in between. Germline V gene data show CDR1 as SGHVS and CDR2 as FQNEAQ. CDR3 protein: CASSLLAVPTSTDTQYF. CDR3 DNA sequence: TGTGCCAGCAGCTTATTAGCGGTTCCAACTAGCACAGATACGCAGTATTTT.

The CDR3 coding sequence is TGTGCCAGCAGCTTCGTCAGAGGGAGCTCCTACGAGCAGTACTTC. It specifies CASSFVRGSSYEQYF. The chain has TRBV7-8 and TRBJ2-7; D perhaps matches TRBD2 (5 bases). The germline V and J ends were trimmed by 3 bases and 0 bases, with 12 bases remaining between them. This CDR3 spans 15 amino acids. Germline V gene lookup returns CDR1 SGHVS and CDR2 FQNEAQ.

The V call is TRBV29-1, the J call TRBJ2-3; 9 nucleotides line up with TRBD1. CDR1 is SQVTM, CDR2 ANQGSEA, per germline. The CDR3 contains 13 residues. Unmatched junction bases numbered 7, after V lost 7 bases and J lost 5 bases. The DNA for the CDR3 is TGCAGCGGCAAACAGGGGGCGAGAGATACGCAGTATTTT. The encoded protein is CSGKQGARDTQYF.

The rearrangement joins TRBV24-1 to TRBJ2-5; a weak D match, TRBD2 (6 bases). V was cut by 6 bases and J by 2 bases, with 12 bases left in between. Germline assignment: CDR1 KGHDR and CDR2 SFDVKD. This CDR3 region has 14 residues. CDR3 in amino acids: CATSRGSGQETQYF. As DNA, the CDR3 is TGTGCCACCAGTCGGGGTAGCGGACAAGAGACCCAGTACTTC.

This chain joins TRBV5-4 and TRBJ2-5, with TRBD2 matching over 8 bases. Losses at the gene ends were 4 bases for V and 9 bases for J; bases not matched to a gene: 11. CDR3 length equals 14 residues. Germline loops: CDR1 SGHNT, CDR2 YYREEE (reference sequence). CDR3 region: CASSREGRPAAQYF. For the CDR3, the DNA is TGTGCCAGCAGCCGGGAGGGGCGGCCAGCGGCCCAGTACTTC.

CDR3 region: CASSMVAGQRNQPQHF. The CDR3 nucleotides are TGTGCCAGTAGTATGGTCGCGGGGCAGAGGAATCAGCCCCAGCATTTT. This chain connects TRBV19 to TRBJ1-5; tentatively, D is TRBD1 (5 bases). The CDR3 has 16 residues. Trimming took 3 bases from V and 4 from J, leaving 16 bases between them. Germline V gene sequence: CDR1 LNHDA, CDR2 SQIVND (reference sequence).

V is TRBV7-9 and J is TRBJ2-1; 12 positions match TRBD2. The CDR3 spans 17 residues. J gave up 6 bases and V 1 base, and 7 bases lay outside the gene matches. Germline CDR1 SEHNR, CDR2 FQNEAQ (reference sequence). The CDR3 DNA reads TGTGCCAGCAGCTTAGGTAGACTAGCGGGAGTAGTCAATGAGCAGTTCTTC. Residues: CASSLGRLAGVVNEQFF.

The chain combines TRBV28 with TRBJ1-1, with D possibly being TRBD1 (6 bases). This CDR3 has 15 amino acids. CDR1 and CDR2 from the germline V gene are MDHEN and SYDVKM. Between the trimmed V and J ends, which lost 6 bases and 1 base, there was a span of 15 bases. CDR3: CASSSGGAGNTEAFF. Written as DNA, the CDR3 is TGTGCCAGCAGCTCGGGGGGGGCAGGGAACACTGAAGCTTTCTTT.

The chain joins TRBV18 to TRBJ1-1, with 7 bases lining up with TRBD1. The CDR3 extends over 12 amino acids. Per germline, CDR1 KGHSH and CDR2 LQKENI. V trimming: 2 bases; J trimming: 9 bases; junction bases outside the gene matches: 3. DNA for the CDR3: TGTGCCAGCTCACCAGACAGGGACCAAGCTTTCTTT. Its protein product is CASSPDRDQAFF.

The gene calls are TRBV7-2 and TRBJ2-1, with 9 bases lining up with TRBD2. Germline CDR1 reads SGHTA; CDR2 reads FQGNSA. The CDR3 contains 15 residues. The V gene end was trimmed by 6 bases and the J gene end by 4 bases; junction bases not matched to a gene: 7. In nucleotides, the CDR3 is TGTGCCAGCAGTTCGACTAGCGGCGAGTACAATGAGCAGTTCTTC. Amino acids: CASSSTSGEYNEQFF.

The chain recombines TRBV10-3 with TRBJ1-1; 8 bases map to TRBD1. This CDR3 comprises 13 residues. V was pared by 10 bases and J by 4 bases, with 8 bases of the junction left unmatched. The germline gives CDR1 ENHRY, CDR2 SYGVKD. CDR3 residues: CATTDRESTEAFF. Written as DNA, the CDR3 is TGTGCCACCACGGACAGGGAAAGCACTGAAGCTTTCTTT.

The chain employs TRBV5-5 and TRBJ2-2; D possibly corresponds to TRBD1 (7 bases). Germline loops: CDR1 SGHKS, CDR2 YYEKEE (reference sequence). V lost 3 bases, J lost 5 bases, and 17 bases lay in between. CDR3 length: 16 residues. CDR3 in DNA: TGTGCCAGCAGCTGGGGACAGACTAGTTATACCGGGGAGCTGTTTTTT. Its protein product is CASSWGQTSYTGELFF.

CDR3 protein: CASSQDRLDTGELFF. DNA for the CDR3: TGCGCCAGCAGCCAAGATAGACTGGACACCGGGGAGCTGTTTTTT. The J gene is TRBJ2-2, the V gene TRBV4-1; D gene uncertain. The germline V and J ends were trimmed by 0 bases and 3 bases, with 8 bases remaining between them. Germline V gives CDR1 MGHRA, CDR2 YSYEKL. CDR3 length: 15 amino acids.

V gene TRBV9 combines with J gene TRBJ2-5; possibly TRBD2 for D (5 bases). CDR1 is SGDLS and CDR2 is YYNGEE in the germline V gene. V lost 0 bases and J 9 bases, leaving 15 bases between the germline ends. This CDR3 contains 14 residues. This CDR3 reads CASSVAPAGGPQYF. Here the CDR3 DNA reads TGTGCCAGCAGCGTAGCTCCTGCAGGCGGGCCCCAGTACTTC. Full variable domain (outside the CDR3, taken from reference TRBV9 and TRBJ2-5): DSGVTQTPKHLITATGQRVTLRCSPRSGDLSVYWYQQSLDQGLQFLIQYYNGEERAKGNILERFSAQQFPDLHSELNLSSLELGDSALYFCASSVAPAGGPQYFGPGTRLLVL.

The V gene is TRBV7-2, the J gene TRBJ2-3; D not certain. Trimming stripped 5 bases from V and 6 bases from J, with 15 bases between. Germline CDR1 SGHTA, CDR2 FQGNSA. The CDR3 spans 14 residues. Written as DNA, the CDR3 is TGTGCCAGCAGCGCCCCTCCGGTCCTGGATACGCAGTATTTT. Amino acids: CASSAPPVLDTQYF.

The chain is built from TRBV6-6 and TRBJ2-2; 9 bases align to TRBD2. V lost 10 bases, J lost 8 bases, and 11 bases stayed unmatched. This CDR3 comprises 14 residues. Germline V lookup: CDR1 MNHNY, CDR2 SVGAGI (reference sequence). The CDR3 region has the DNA TGTGCCACCCCTAGCGGGATTCGGGCTGGGGAGCTGTTTTTT. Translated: CATPSGIRAGELFF.

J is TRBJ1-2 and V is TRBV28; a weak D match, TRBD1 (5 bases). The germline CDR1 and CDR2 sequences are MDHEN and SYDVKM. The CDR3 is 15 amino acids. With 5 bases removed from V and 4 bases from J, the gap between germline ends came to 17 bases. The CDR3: CASSAEWEGRYGYTF. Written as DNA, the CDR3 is TGTGCCAGCAGTGCAGAATGGGAGGGACGCTATGGCTACACCTTC.

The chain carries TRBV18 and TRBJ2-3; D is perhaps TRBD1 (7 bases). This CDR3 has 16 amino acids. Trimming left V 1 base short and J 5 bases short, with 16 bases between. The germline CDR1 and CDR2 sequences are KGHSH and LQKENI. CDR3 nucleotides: TGTGCCAGCTCACCACAGGAGGGGGCCATTGGAGATACGCAGTATTTT. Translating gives CASSPQEGAIGDTQYF. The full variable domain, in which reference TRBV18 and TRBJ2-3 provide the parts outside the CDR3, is NAGVMQNPRHLVRRRGQEARLRCSPMKGHSHVYWYRQLPEEGLKFMVYLQKENIIDESGMPKERFSAEFPKEGPSILRIQQVVRGDSAAYFCASSPQEGAIGDTQYFGPGTRLTVL.

CDR3 protein: CASSLGQGSYQPQHF. The CDR3 DNA sequence: TGCGCCAGCAGCTTGGGACAGGGATCCTATCAGCCCCAGCATTTT. The chain carries TRBV5-1 and TRBJ1-5, with 7 bases identical to TRBD1. The J segment lost 5 bases and the V segment lost 0 bases, leaving 5 bases of the junction unmatched. The germline V gene encodes CDR1 SGHRS and CDR2 YFSETQ. This CDR3 has 15 residues.

Written as DNA, the CDR3 is TGTGCCAGCAGGCTATTCTACGAGCAGTACTTC. Residues: CASRLFYEQYF. V usage is TRBV28 and J usage is TRBJ2-7; D is unresolved. This CDR3 has 11 amino acids. CDR1 and CDR2 (germline): MDHEN, SYDVKM. The V and J ends lost 6 bases and 3 bases respectively, with 6 bases between them. Drawing the rest from reference TRBV28 and TRBJ2-7, the complete variable domain is DVKVTQSSRYLVKRTGEKVFLECVQDMDHENMFWYRQDPGLGLRLIYFSYDVKMKEKGDIPEGYSVSREKKERFSLILESASTNQTSMYLCASRLFYEQYFGPGTRLTVT.

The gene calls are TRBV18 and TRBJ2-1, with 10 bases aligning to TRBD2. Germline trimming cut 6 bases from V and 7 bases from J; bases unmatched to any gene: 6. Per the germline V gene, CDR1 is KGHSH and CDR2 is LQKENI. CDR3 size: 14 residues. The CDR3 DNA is TGTGCCAGCTCCCCTAGCGGGGGTTGGAATGAGCAGTTCTTC. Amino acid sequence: CASSPSGGWNEQFF.

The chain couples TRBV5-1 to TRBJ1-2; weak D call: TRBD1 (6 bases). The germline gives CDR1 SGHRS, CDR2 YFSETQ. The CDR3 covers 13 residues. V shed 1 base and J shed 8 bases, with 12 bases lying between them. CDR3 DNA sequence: TGCGCCAGCAGCTTGACAGGACAGTCGGGCTACACCTTC. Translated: CASSLTGQSGYTF.